This is a list of T cell receptor beta chains from one sample in a study of blood T cells in healthy people across ages. TCRdb independently ran MiXCR on the 5' RACE reads; one entry per CDR3 protein. The sample has some 1,800,000 distinct CDR3 sequences, roughly 43% seen once; the top ten hold roughly 23%. Material for sequencing was blood. These receptors came from a human donor in good health. Each CDR3 is given with its conserved first and last residue. Each record gives: J gene, D gene, V gene, clone size, CDR3 protein, CDR3 DNA. A D gene is named only where the DNA matches it firmly. The size entry is marked missing in some rows and otherwise reads once, few, many or a size class.

j_gene: TRBJ2-6; d_gene: TRBD1; v_gene: TRBV20-1; abundance: few; CDR3aa: CSAQDRGQGANVLTF; CDR3nt: TGCAGTGCGCAAGACAGGGGGCAAGGGGCCAACGTCCTGACTTTC
j_gene: TRBJ2-7; d_gene: -; v_gene: TRBV6-1; abundance: few; CDR3aa: CASSESAPLYEQYF; CDR3nt: TGTGCCAGCAGTGAATCGGCACCTCTCTACGAGCAGTACTTC
j_gene: TRBJ2-3; d_gene: -; v_gene: TRBV30; abundance: -; CDR3aa: CAWSVAPSTDTQYF; CDR3nt: TGTGCCTGGAGTGTTGCACCTAGCACAGATACGCAGTATTTT
j_gene: TRBJ2-1; d_gene: TRBD2; v_gene: TRBV3-1; abundance: few; CDR3aa: CASSPKRLAGYNEQFF; CDR3nt: TGTGCCAGCAGCCCTAAGAGACTAGCGGGCTACAATGAGCAGTTCTTC
j_gene: TRBJ1-1; d_gene: -; v_gene: TRBV27; abundance: few; CDR3aa: CASSSLRGSYTEAFF; CDR3nt: TGTGCCAGCAGTTCCCTCAGGGGTTCTTACACTGAAGCTTTCTTT
j_gene: TRBJ2-1; d_gene: -; v_gene: TRBV29-1; abundance: -; CDR3aa: CSVDGPSSYNEQFF; CDR3nt: TGCAGCGTTGATGGGCCAAGCTCCTACAATGAGCAGTTCTTC
j_gene: TRBJ2-1; d_gene: -; v_gene: TRBV2; abundance: -; CDR3aa: CASSGARRMPELGQFF; CDR3nt: TGTGCCAGCAGTGGAGCAAGGCGCATGCCCGAGCTTGGGCAGTTCTTC
j_gene: TRBJ1-2; d_gene: -; v_gene: TRBV7-2; abundance: -; CDR3aa: CASSAGGWGYTF; CDR3nt: TGTGCCAGCAGCGCCGGGGGCTGGGGCTACACCTTC
j_gene: TRBJ2-7; d_gene: -; v_gene: TRBV5-1; abundance: -; CDR3aa: CASRHRGGRYEQYF; CDR3nt: TGCGCCAGCAGACACCGTGGGGGACGGTACGAGCAGTACTTC
j_gene: TRBJ1-3; d_gene: -; v_gene: TRBV7-2; abundance: -; CDR3aa: CASRFRLRGAGNTIYF; CDR3nt: TGTGCCAGCAGATTCAGACTCCGGGGAGCGGGAAACACCATATATTTT
j_gene: TRBJ2-7; d_gene: TRBD1; v_gene: TRBV11-1; abundance: few; CDR3aa: CASSLAGQGLSNEQYF; CDR3nt: TGTGCCAGCAGCTTAGCTGGACAGGGCCTAAGCAACGAGCAGTACTTC
j_gene: TRBJ1-2; d_gene: -; v_gene: TRBV12-5; abundance: few; CDR3aa: CASGLVPGGRNLYGYTF; CDR3nt: TGTGCTAGTGGTTTGGTCCCCGGCGGACGGAATCTTTATGGCTACACCTTC
j_gene: TRBJ2-3; d_gene: TRBD2; v_gene: TRBV6-2/TRBV6-3; abundance: -; CDR3aa: CAGSIAGTITQYF; CDR3nt: TGTGCCGGCAGTATAGCGGGGACGATTACGCAGTATTTT
j_gene: TRBJ1-2; d_gene: -; v_gene: TRBV7-2; abundance: once; CDR3aa: CASSMGPGANYGYTF; CDR3nt: TGTGCCAGCAGCATGGGGCCTGGGGCCAACTATGGCTACACCTTC
j_gene: TRBJ2-7; d_gene: TRBD2; v_gene: TRBV7-2; abundance: -; CDR3aa: CASSFISGGYEQYF; CDR3nt: TGTGCCAGCAGCTTTATTAGCGGGGGGTACGAGCAGTACTTC
j_gene: TRBJ2-3; d_gene: -; v_gene: TRBV7-6; abundance: few; CDR3aa: CASSLTPGITDTQYF; CDR3nt: TGTGCCAGCAGCTTAACACCAGGGATCACAGATACGCAGTATTTT
j_gene: TRBJ1-2; d_gene: -; v_gene: TRBV9; abundance: -; CDR3aa: CASSVGMISGGYTF; CDR3nt: TGTGCCAGCAGCGTAGGGATGATCTCTGGTGGCTACACCTTC